These 25 T cell receptor beta chains were sequenced from one sample in a study of blood T cell repertoires in COVID-19. The method was immunoSEQ multiplex PCR; TCRdb's version includes in-frame clones alone and lacks a portion of them. The repertoire has about 64,000 clones, 85% to 90% of them found once; the top ten carry 9.5% to 13%. Material for sequencing was PBMCs or T cells enriched from blood (not recorded which). The receptors derive from a middle-aged woman who had recovered from COVID-19.

The chain employs TRBV19 and TRBJ1-3; D gene unclear. The CDR3 runs 14 residues. CDR1 LNHDA and CDR2 SQIVND come from the germline V gene (reference sequence). The V gene lost 1 base and the J gene lost 2 bases, with 6 bases spanning the gap. The CDR3 sequence is CASSIGGTGNTIYF. In DNA, the CDR3 is TGTGCCAGTAGTATAGGAGGGACTGGAAACACCATATATTTT.

The rearrangement links TRBV5-1 to TRBJ2-5; D is perhaps TRBD1 (5 bases). CDR1 SGHRS and CDR2 YFSETQ come from the germline V gene. This CDR3 is built from 15 residues. Trimming left V 0 bases short and J 4 bases short, with 13 bases between. The CDR3 sequence is CASSLAGQGPETQYF. The CDR3 DNA sequence: TGCGCCAGCAGCTTGGCCGGGCAGGGCCCAGAGACCCAGTACTTC.

The chain combines TRBV5-6 with TRBJ1-6; D possibly corresponds to TRBD1 (6 bases). Germline V gene lookup returns CDR1 SGHDT and CDR2 YYEEEE. The CDR3 has 14 amino acids. Trimming left V 0 bases short and J 7 bases short, with 8 bases between. This CDR3 reads CASSLAGHNSPLHF. As DNA, the CDR3 is TGTGCCAGCAGCTTGGCGGGACACAATTCACCCCTCCACTTT.

The J gene is TRBJ2-1, the V gene TRBV4-1, with TRBD2 as a possible D gene (5 bases). This CDR3 region has 15 residues. CDR1 MGHRA and CDR2 YSYEKL come from the germline V gene. The V gene lost 1 base and the J gene lost 2 bases, with 9 bases spanning the gap. The CDR3 loop is CASSQGRGTYNEQFF. The CDR3 coding sequence is TGCGCCAGCAGCCAAGGGAGAGGGACCTACAATGAGCAGTTCTTC.

CDR3 in amino acids: CASSSTGDQETQYF. CDR3 nucleotide sequence: TGTGCCAGCTCATCAACAGGGGACCAAGAGACCCAGTACTTC. The chain carries TRBV18 and TRBJ2-5; 7 bases fit TRBD1. J lost 0 bases, V lost 5 bases, and 3 bases had no gene match. This CDR3 contains 14 residues. The V gene's germline CDR1 is KGHSH and CDR2 LQKENI. The complete variable domain, with remaining parts taken from reference TRBV18 and TRBJ2-5, reads NAGVMQNPRHLVRRRGQEARLRCSPMKGHSHVYWYRQLPEEGLKFMVYLQKENIIDESGMPKERFSAEFPKEGPSILRIQQVVRGDSAAYFCASSSTGDQETQYFGPGTRLLVL.

This clone was seen more than once but under ten times. This chain joins TRBV12-5 and TRBJ1-5; TRBD1 might be the D (6 bases). The V gene's germline CDR1 is LGHNT and CDR2 FRNRAP. Trimming took off 6 bases at V and 6 bases at J, with 9 bases between the two ends. The CDR3 has 12 amino acids. The chain's CDR3 is CASGTGIQPQHF. Here the CDR3 DNA reads TGTGCTAGTGGGACAGGTATTCAGCCCCAGCATTTT.

This sequence joins TRBV19 and TRBJ2-7; D unresolved. CDR1 LNHDA and CDR2 SQIVND come from the germline V gene (reference sequence). There are 14 residues in the CDR3. Trimming left V 1 base short and J 2 bases short, with 9 bases between. In DNA form, the CDR3 reads TGTGCCAGTAGTATAGGCGCGAGAACCTACGAGCAGTACTTC. Its translation: CASSIGARTYEQYF.

V usage is TRBV19 and J usage is TRBJ2-1; 9 bases are shared with TRBD2. Germline assignment: CDR1 LNHDA and CDR2 SQIVND (reference sequence). V shed 5 bases and J 7 bases; nucleotides not matched to a gene: 15. This CDR3 has 17 residues. CDR3 amino acids: CASSPRLISGGINEQFF. The DNA of the CDR3 is TGTGCCAGTAGTCCCCGACTGATTAGCGGGGGTATTAATGAGCAGTTCTTC. Full variable domain (outside the CDR3, taken from reference TRBV19 and TRBJ2-1): DGGITQSPKYLFRKEGQNVTLSCEQNLNHDAMYWYRQDPGQGLRLIYYSQIVNDFQKGDIAEGYSVSREKKESFPLTVTSAQKNPTAFYLCASSPRLISGGINEQFFGPGTRLTVL.

The chain joins TRBV2 to TRBJ2-5; 7 bases are shared with TRBD1. Germline V gene data show CDR1 as SNHLY and CDR2 as FYNNEI. Trimming at V came to 7 bases and at J to 3 bases, leaving 5 bases not matched to a gene. CDR3 size: 13 residues. The CDR3 DNA sequence: TGTGCCAGCAATCGAGGGGGCGAAGAGACCCAGTACTTC. Its translation: CASNRGGEETQYF.

The J gene is TRBJ2-1, the V gene TRBV7-8, with 9 bases aligning to TRBD1. V was pared by 1 base and J by 4 bases, with 2 bases of the junction left unmatched. The CDR3 contains 15 residues. The germline gives CDR1 SGHVS, CDR2 FQNEAQ. As DNA, the CDR3 is TGTGCCAGCAGCTTAGTGGGACAGGGTTACAATGAGCAGTTCTTC. Translating it yields CASSLVGQGYNEQFF.

The table lists this clone with a few counts. This chain joins TRBV6-5 and TRBJ1-1; the D gene is possibly TRBD1 (6 bases). V lost 6 bases, J lost 11 bases, and 19 bases lay in between. Germline V lookup: CDR1 MNHEY, CDR2 SVGAGI. This CDR3 contains 13 residues. The CDR3 DNA is TGTGCCAGCAGGACAGGATGGGGAGGGGTGGCTTTCTTT. Translating it yields CASRTGWGGVAFF.

This chain links TRBV7-9 with TRBJ2-3, with TRBD1 as a possible D gene (5 bases). Trimming stripped 0 bases from V and 6 bases from J, with 10 bases between. Germline V gene data show CDR1 as SEHNR and CDR2 as FQNEAQ (reference sequence). The CDR3 sequence is 14 residues long. CDR3 amino acids: CASSLASSGDTQYF. Written as DNA, the CDR3 is TGTGCCAGCAGCTTAGCGTCGTCAGGGGATACGCAGTATTTT.

This clone was counted only a few times. The chain carries TRBV5-6 and TRBJ1-6; 10 bases are a match to TRBD1. Germline loops: CDR1 SGHDT, CDR2 YYEEEE. The length of the CDR3 is 15 residues. With 3 bases clipped from V and 7 bases from J, the junction kept 4 bases outside the gene matches. The CDR3 DNA is TGTGCCAGCAGCTGGGGACAGGGGTCGAATTCACCCCTCCACTTT. It yields the protein CASSWGQGSNSPLHF. Full variable domain (missing parts from reference TRBV5-6 and TRBJ1-6): DAGVTQSPTHLIKTRGQQVTLRCSPKSGHDTVSWYQQALGQGPQFIFQYYEEEERQRGNFPDRFSGHQFPNYSSELNVNALLLGDSALYLCASSWGQGSNSPLHFGNGTRLTVT.

This sequence joins TRBV2 and TRBJ2-1, with 7 bases identical to TRBD2. With 3 bases clipped from V and 9 bases from J, the junction kept 8 bases outside the gene matches. CDR3 size: 14 residues. Germline lookup yields CDR1 SNHLY and CDR2 FYNNEI. Here the CDR3 reads CASSDRGVGGEQFF. Written as DNA, the CDR3 is TGTGCCAGCAGTGATCGGGGGGTTGGTGGTGAGCAGTTCTTC.

The J gene is TRBJ2-6, the V gene TRBV27; 14 bases match TRBD2. Trimming removed 4 bases from V and 4 bases from J; junction bases left unmatched: 6. Germline V lookup: CDR1 MNHEY, CDR2 SMNVEV (reference sequence). The CDR3 has 18 residues. CDR3 coding DNA: TGTGCCAGCAGTTCCGGGACTAGCGGGGGCTGGGGGGCCAACGTCCTGACTTTC. Residues: CASSSGTSGGWGANVLTF.

The rearrangement uses TRBV3-1 (or the pseudogene TRBV3-2) and TRBJ2-5, with D hard to call. Trimming took 0 bases from V and 0 from J, leaving 14 bases between them. In germline, CDR1 is LGHDT, CDR2 YNNKEL (reference sequence). The CDR3 has 17 amino acids. The chain's CDR3 is CASSQEVRKTNQETQYF. The CDR3 bases are TGTGCCAGCAGCCAAGAAGTTCGGAAAACTAACCAAGAGACCCAGTACTTC.

This sequence joins TRBV7-2 and TRBJ2-5, with 10 bases that match TRBD2. This CDR3 contains 18 residues. V dropped 5 bases and J dropped 5; count of bases not matched to a gene: 17. Germline assignment: CDR1 SGHTA and CDR2 FQGNSA. CDR3 coding DNA: TGTGCCAGCAGCCCCAACACAGGGTCTAGCGGGGGTGGGGAGACCCAGTACTTC. It specifies CASSPNTGSSGGGETQYF. Full variable domain (outside the CDR3, taken from reference TRBV7-2 and TRBJ2-5): GAGVSQSPSNKVTEKGKDVELRCDPISGHTALYWYRQSLGQGLEFLIYFQGNSAPDKSGLPSDRFSAERTGGSVSTLTIQRTQQEDSAVYLCASSPNTGSSGGGETQYFGPGTRLLVL.

The chain's CDR3 is CASSHIGGQINQPQHF. DNA for the CDR3: TGTGCCAGTAGTCATATTGGAGGACAGATCAATCAGCCCCAGCATTTT. The genes are TRBV19 and TRBJ1-5, with a tentative D call TRBD1 (6 bases). This CDR3 contains 16 residues. V was pared by 5 bases and J by 3 bases, with 17 bases between. From germline, CDR1 is LNHDA and CDR2 SQIVND (reference sequence). The whole variable domain, filled in from reference TRBV19 and TRBJ1-5, reads DGGITQSPKYLFRKEGQNVTLSCEQNLNHDAMYWYRQDPGQGLRLIYYSQIVNDFQKGDIAEGYSVSREKKESFPLTVTSAQKNPTAFYLCASSHIGGQINQPQHFGDGTRLSIL.

The rearrangement links TRBV5-5 to TRBJ2-7, with unresolved D. The CDR3 spans 13 residues. The ends were cut back, 4 bases at V and 7 bases at J, with 15 bases in the middle. Per the germline V gene, CDR1 is SGHKS and CDR2 is YYEKEE (reference sequence). CDR3 coding DNA: TGTGCCAGCAGCCCGGTCATCGGGTGGGAGCAGTACTTC. Its protein product is CASSPVIGWEQYF.

V is TRBV7-9 and J is TRBJ1-4; D uncertain. The germline V gene encodes CDR1 SEHNR and CDR2 FQNEAQ (reference sequence). The CDR3 has 14 amino acids. Trimming shortened V by 3 bases and J by 8 bases, and 13 bases separated the two germline ends. The CDR3 DNA reads as TGTGCCAGCAGCTTTCGATCGTTGGAGGAAAAACTGTTTTTT. Its protein product is CASSFRSLEEKLFF.

This clone occurred once. This chain joins TRBV6-6 and TRBJ1-2; the match to TRBD1 covers 7 bases. The V gene's germline CDR1 is MNHNY and CDR2 SVGAGI (reference sequence). Trimming at V came to 10 bases and at J to 9 bases, leaving 14 bases not matched to a gene. The length of the CDR3 is 13 residues. CDR3: CAISGGPGISYTF. As DNA, the CDR3 is TGTGCCATCTCAGGGGGACCGGGCATAAGCTACACCTTC.

V is TRBV2 and J is TRBJ2-5; D is perhaps TRBD2 (6 bases). The CDR3 consists of 13 residues. V gave up 3 bases and J gave up 5 bases, with 10 bases separating them. CDR1 SNHLY and CDR2 FYNNEI come from the germline V gene. The CDR3 here is CASSDPGRETQYF. CDR3 nucleotides: TGTGCCAGCAGTGACCCGGGGAGGGAGACCCAGTACTTC. Full variable domain (missing parts from reference TRBV2 and TRBJ2-5): EPEVTQTPSHQVTQMGQEVILRCVPISNHLYFYWYRQILGQKVEFLVSFYNNEISEKSEIFDDQFSVERPDGSNFTLKIRSTKLEDSAMYFCASSDPGRETQYFGPGTRLLVL.

The chain uses TRBV11-2 and TRBJ1-4, with 7 bases lining up with TRBD1. The CDR3 extends over 18 amino acids. Unmatched junction bases numbered 20, after V lost 5 bases and J lost 8 bases. Germline CDR1 SGHAT, CDR2 FQNNGV. The CDR3 protein is CASSTGQWSPVPREKLFF. The CDR3, as DNA: TGTGCCAGCAGCACGGGACAGTGGTCCCCCGTTCCCCGAGAAAAACTGTTTTTT.

This clone came up a few times. The chain uses TRBV19 and TRBJ1-3; TRBD1 agrees at 7 bases. CDR3 length: 16 residues. The V segment lost 4 bases and the J segment 0 bases; nucleotides outside the gene matches: 6. The germline gives CDR1 LNHDA, CDR2 SQIVND (reference sequence). The CDR3 bases are TGTGCCAGTAGTAATCACAGGGGAAGCTCTGGAAACACCATATATTTT. Its translation: CASSNHRGSSGNTIYF.

The chain carries TRBV5-1 and TRBJ1-1; TRBD1 might be the D (5 bases). Germline CDR1 reads SGHRS; CDR2 reads YFSETQ. The CDR3 is 16 amino acids. With 0 bases removed from V and 0 bases from J, the gap between germline ends came to 12 bases. CDR3 DNA: TGCGCCAGCAGCTTGGACGGGCCGGGGGTGAACACTGAAGCTTTCTTT. This codes for CASSLDGPGVNTEAFF.